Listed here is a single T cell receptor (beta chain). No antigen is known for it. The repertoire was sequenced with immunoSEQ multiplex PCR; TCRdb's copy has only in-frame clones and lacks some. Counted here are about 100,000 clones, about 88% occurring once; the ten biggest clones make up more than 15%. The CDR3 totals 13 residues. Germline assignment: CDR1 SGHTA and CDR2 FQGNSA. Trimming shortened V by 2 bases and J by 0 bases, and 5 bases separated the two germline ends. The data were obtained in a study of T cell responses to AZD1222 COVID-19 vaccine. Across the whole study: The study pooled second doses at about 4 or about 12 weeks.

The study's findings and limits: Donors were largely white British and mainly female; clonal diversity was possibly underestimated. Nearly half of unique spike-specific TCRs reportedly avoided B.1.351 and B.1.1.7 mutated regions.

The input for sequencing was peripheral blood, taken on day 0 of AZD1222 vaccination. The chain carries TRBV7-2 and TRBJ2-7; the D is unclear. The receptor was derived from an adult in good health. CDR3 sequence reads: CASSLSSSYEQYF. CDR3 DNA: TGTGCCAGCAGCTTAAGCTCCTCCTACGAGCAGTACTTC.